Listed below are T cell receptor beta chains from one sample, sequenced in a study of cytomegalovirus exposure and HLA in healthy donors. Assay: immunoSEQ multiplex PCR; the TCRdb copy retains only in-frame clones and omits some. This sample has 95,000 to 150,000 clones, with about three quarters found just once. The sample taken for sequencing was PBMCs. Receptor source: a woman aged 40 to 55 in good health and CMV-seronegative. Each CDR3 is given with its conserved first and last residue. D genes are given only for firm matches. Clone size is given for some rows only: seen once, a few or many times, or a class if the clone is expanded.

d_call	v_call	j_call	clone_size	cdr3_aa	cdr3_nt
TRBD1	TRBV6-5	TRBJ1-2	few	CASSPQGGYGYTF	TGTGCCAGCAGTCCCCAGGGGGGCTATGGCTACACCTTC
NA	TRBV6-6	TRBJ1-5	NA	CASSYPSTGAQPQHF	TGTGCCAGCAGTTACCCTTCGACAGGAGCTCAGCCCCAGCATTTT
NA	TRBV11-2	TRBJ2-2	NA	CASSLEAGPGELFF	TGTGCCAGCAGCCTAGAGGCGGGGCCCGGGGAGCTGTTTTTT
NA	TRBV9	TRBJ1-4	NA	CASSVTGNEKLFF	TGTGCCAGCAGCGTGACAGGCAATGAAAAACTGTTTTTT
NA	TRBV29-1	TRBJ1-2	NA	CSVQGGGGYTF	TGCAGCGTTCAAGGGGGGGGAGGCTACACCTTC
NA	TRBV7-3	TRBJ2-1	NA	CASSRTVYNEQFF	TGTGCCAGCAGTCGCACAGTTTACAATGAGCAGTTCTTC
NA	TRBV10-3	TRBJ2-2	few	CAISLDANTGELFF	TGTGCCATCAGCCTAGACGCGAACACCGGGGAGCTGTTTTTT
NA	TRBV7-2	TRBJ2-5	NA	CASSLVPQGQGGETQYF	TGTGCCAGCAGCTTAGTGCCCCAAGGACAAGGGGGAGAGACCCAGTACTTC
TRBD1	TRBV5-1	TRBJ2-6	NA	CASSPFVPGQSSGANGLTF	TGCGCCAGCAGCCCCTTCGTTCCGGGACAGAGCTCTGGGGCCAACGGCCTGACTTTC
TRBD1	TRBV5-6	TRBJ2-1	NA	CASSLRDRGAYNEQFF	TGTGCCAGCAGCTTGCGGGACAGGGGTGCCTACAATGAGCAGTTCTTC
NA	TRBV11-2	TRBJ2-5	NA	CASSLFSADGAQYF	TGTGCCAGCAGCTTATTCAGCGCGGACGGGGCCCAGTACTTC
NA	TRBV11-2	TRBJ1-1	few	CASSLDPSMNTEAFF	TGTGCCAGCAGCTTAGATCCGAGTATGAACACTGAAGCTTTCTTT
NA	TRBV18	TRBJ2-5	NA	CASSPRETQYF	TGTGCCAGCTCACCTCGGGAGACCCAGTACTTC
NA	TRBV18	TRBJ2-7	NA	CASSPINGFSYEQYF	TGTGCCAGCTCACCAATTAACGGGTTCTCCTACGAGCAGTACTTC
NA	TRBV7-9	TRBJ1-1	NA	CSSSLEPGSEAFF	TGTTCCAGCAGCTTAGAGCCAGGGTCCGAAGCTTTCTTT
TRBD1	TRBV6-5	TRBJ1-1	NA	CASSPTGGTEAFF	TGTGCCAGCAGTCCCACAGGGGGCACTGAAGCTTTCTTT
TRBD1	TRBV18	TRBJ2-7	NA	CASSPGTGAYEQYF	TGTGCCAGCTCACCCGGGACAGGGGCCTACGAGCAGTACTTC